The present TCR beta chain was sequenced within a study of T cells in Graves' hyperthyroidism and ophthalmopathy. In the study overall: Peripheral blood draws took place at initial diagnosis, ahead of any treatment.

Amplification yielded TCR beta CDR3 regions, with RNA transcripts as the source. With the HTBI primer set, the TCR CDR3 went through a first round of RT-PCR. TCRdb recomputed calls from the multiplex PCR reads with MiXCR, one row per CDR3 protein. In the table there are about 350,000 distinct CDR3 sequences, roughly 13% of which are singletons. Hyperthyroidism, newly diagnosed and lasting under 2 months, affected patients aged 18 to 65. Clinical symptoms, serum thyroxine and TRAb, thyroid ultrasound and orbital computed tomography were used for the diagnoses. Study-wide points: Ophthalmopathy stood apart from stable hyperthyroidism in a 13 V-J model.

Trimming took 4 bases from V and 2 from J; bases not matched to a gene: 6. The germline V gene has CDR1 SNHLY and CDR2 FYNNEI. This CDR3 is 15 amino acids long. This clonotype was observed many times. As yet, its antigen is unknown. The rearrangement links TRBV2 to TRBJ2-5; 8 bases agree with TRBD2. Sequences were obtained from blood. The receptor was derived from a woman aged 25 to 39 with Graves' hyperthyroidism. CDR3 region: CASSVAGGPQETQYF. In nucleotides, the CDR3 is TGTGCCAGCAGTGTGGCGGGAGGACCACAAGAGACCCAGTACTTC.